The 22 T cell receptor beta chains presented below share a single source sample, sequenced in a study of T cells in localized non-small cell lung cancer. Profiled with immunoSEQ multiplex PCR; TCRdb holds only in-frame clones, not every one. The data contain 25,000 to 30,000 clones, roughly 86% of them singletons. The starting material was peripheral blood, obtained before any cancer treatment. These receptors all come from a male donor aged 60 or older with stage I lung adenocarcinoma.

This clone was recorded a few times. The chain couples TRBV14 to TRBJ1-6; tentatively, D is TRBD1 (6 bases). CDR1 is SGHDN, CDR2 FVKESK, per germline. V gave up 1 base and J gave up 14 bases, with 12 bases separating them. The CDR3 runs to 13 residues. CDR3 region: CASSQGQGITLHF. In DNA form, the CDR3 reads TGTGCCAGCAGCCAAGGGCAGGGGATCACCCTCCACTTT.

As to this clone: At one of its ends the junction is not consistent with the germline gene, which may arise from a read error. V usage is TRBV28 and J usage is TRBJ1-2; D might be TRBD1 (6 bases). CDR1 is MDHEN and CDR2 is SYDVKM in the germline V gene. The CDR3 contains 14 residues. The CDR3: CASSYGTPKYGYTF. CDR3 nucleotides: TGTGCCAGCAGTTACGGGACACCTAAGTATGGCTACACCTTC.

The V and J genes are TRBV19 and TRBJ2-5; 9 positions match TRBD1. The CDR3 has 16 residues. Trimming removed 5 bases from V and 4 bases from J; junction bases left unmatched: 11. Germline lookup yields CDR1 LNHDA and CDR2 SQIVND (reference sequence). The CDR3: CASSYTGTGMGETQYF. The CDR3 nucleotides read TGTGCCAGTAGTTATACCGGGACAGGGATGGGAGAGACCCAGTACTTC.

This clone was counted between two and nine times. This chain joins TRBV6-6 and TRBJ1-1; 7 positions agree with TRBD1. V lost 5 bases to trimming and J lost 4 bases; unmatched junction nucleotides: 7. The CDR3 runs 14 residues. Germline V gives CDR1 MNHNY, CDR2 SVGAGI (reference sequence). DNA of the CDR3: TGTGCCAGCAGTCAACCCACAGGGGCCACTGAAGCTTTCTTT. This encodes CASSQPTGATEAFF.

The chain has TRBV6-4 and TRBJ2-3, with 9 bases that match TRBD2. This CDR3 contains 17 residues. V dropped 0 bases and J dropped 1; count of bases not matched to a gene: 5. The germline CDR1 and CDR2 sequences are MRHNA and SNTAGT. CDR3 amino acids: CASSDSSSGGGTDTQYF. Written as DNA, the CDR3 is TGTGCCAGCAGTGACTCGAGTAGCGGGGGAGGCACAGATACGCAGTATTTT.

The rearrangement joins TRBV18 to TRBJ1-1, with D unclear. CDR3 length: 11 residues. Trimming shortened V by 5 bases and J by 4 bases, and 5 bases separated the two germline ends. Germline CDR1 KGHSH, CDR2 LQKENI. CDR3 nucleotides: TGTGCCAGCTCAGCCCGCACTGAAGCTTTCTTT. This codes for CASSARTEAFF.

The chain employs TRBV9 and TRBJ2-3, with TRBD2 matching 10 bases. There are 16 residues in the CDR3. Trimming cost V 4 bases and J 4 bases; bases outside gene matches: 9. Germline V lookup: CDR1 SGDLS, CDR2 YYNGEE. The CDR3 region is CASSPPGLASSDTQYF. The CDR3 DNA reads TGTGCCAGCAGCCCCCCGGGACTAGCGTCATCAGATACGCAGTATTTT. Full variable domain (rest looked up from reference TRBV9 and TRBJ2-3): DSGVTQTPKHLITATGQRVTLRCSPRSGDLSVYWYQQSLDQGLQFLIQYYNGEERAKGNILERFSAQQFPDLHSELNLSSLELGDSALYFCASSPPGLASSDTQYFGPGTRLTVL.

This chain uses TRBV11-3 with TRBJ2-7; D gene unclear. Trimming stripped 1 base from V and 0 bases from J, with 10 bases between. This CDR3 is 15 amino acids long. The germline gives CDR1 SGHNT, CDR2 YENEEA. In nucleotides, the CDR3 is TGTGCCAGCAGCTTAGGCCAGGCGAGCTCCTACGAGCAGTACTTC. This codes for CASSLGQASSYEQYF.

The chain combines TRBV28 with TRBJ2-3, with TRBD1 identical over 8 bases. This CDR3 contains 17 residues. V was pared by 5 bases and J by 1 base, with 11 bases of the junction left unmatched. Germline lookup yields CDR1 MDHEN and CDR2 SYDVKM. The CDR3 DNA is TGTGCCAGCAGTGGGATCGGGACAGGCCACCGCACAGATACGCAGTATTTT. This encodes CASSGIGTGHRTDTQYF.

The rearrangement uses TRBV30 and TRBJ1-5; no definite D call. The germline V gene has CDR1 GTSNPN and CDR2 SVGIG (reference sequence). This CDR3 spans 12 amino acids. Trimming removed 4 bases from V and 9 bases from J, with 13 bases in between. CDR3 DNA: TGTGCCTGGAACAGCCCCGATGGGCCCCAGCATTTT. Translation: CAWNSPDGPQHF.

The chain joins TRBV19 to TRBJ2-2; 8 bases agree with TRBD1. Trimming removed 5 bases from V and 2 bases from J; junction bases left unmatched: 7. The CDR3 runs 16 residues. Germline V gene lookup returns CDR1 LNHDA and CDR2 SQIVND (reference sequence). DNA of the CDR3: TGTGCCAGTAGTTTTCGACAGGGGCGAAACACCGGGGAGCTGTTTTTT. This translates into CASSFRQGRNTGELFF. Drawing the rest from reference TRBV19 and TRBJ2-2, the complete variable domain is DGGITQSPKYLFRKEGQNVTLSCEQNLNHDAMYWYRQDPGQGLRLIYYSQIVNDFQKGDIAEGYSVSREKKESFPLTVTSAQKNPTAFYLCASSFRQGRNTGELFFGEGSRLTVL.

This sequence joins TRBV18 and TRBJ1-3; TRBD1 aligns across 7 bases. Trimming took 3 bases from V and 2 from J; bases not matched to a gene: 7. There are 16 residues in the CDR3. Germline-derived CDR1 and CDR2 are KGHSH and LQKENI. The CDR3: CASSPPGTETGNTIYF. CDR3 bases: TGTGCCAGCTCACCCCCCGGGACAGAGACTGGAAACACCATATATTTT.

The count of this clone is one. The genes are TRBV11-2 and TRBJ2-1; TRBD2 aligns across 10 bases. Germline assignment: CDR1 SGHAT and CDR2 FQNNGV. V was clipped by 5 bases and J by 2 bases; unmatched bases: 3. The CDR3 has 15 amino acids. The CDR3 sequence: CASSLSGGAYNEQFF. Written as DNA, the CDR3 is TGTGCCAGCAGCCTGAGCGGGGGGGCCTACAATGAGCAGTTCTTC. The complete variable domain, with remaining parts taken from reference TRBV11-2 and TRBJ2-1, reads EAGVAQSPRYKIIEKRQSVAFWCNPISGHATLYWYQQILGQGPKLLIQFQNNGVVDDSQLPKDRFSAERLKGVDSTLKIQPAKLEDSAVYLCASSLSGGAYNEQFFGPGTRLTVL.

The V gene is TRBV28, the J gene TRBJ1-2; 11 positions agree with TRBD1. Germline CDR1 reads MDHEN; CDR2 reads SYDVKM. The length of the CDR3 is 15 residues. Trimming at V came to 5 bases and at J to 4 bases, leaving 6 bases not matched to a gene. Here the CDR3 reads CASSPGTGGIYGYTF. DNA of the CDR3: TGTGCCAGCAGTCCCGGGACAGGGGGAATCTATGGCTACACCTTC.

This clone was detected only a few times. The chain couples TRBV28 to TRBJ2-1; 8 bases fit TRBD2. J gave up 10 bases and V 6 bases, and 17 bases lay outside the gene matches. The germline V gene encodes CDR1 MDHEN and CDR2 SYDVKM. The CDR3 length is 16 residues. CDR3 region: CASSRYRGGRSFEQFF. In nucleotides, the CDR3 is TGTGCCAGCAGCCGATATCGCGGGGGGCGATCCTTCGAGCAGTTCTTC.

DNA for the CDR3: TGTGCCAGCAGCTTCTGGCAGGGAAATGAAAAACTGTTTTTT. Translating it yields CASSFWQGNEKLFF. V usage is TRBV7-2 and J usage is TRBJ1-4, with D possibly being TRBD1 (5 bases). Trimming left V 3 bases short and J 5 bases short, with 10 bases between. The CDR3 is 14 residues long. The germline CDR1 and CDR2 sequences are SGHTA and FQGNSA.

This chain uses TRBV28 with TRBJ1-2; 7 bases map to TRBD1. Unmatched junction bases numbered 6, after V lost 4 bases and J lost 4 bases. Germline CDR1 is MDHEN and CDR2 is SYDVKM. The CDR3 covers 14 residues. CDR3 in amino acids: CASSSGQDSYGYTF. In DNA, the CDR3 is TGTGCCAGCAGTTCAGGACAGGATTCCTATGGCTACACCTTC.

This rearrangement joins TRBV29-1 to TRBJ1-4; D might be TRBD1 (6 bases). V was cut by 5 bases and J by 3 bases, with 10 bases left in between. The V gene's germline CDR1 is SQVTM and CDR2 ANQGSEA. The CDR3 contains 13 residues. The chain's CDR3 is CSVHQGSNEKLFF. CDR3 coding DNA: TGCAGCGTTCATCAGGGGTCTAATGAAAAACTGTTTTTT.

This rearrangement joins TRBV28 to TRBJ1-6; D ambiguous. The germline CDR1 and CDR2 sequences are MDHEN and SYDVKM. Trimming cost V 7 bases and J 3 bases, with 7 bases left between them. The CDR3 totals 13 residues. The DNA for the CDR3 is TGTGCCAGCAAGGTTCACTATAATTCACCCCTCCACTTT. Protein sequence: CASKVHYNSPLHF.

CDR3 protein: CAWSVGWGGLYGYTF. The CDR3, as DNA: TGTGCCTGGAGTGTCGGTTGGGGGGGCCTCTATGGCTACACCTTC. V and J are TRBV30 and TRBJ1-2; D is possibly TRBD1 (6 bases). CDR1 is GTSNPN, CDR2 SVGIG, per germline (reference sequence). The CDR3 is made up of 15 amino acids. Trimming removed 0 bases from V and 4 bases from J, with 15 bases in between. Supplemented by reference TRBV30 and TRBJ1-2, the full variable domain reads SQTIHQWPATLVQPVGSPLSLECTVEGTSNPNLYWYRQAAGRGLQLLFYSVGIGQISSEVPQNLSASRPQDRQFILSSKKLLLSDSGFYLCAWSVGWGGLYGYTFGSGTRLTVV.

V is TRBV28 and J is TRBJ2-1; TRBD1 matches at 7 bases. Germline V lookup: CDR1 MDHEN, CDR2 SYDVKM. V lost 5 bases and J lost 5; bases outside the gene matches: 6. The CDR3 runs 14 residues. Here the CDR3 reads CASSPGQAHNEQFF. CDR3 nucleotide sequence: TGTGCCAGCAGTCCCGGACAGGCCCACAATGAGCAGTTCTTC.

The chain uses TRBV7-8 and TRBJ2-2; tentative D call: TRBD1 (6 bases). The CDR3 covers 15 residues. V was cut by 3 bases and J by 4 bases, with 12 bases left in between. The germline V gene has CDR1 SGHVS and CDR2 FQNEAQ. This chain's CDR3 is CASSFGQWGTGELFF. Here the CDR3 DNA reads TGTGCCAGCAGCTTTGGACAGTGGGGCACCGGGGAGCTGTTTTTT.